Each of the 17 T cell receptor beta chains below was sequenced from the same sample in a study of technical replicates of blood from several donors. This table comes from immunoSEQ multiplex PCR, and its TCRdb copy is limited to in-frame clones, with some not included. The table lists around 100,000 clones, roughly 95% of them singletons. Sequencing was performed on T cells isolated from PBMCs. These receptors were obtained from a human donor in good health.

The rearrangement joins TRBV12-5 to TRBJ1-3, with a weak D call TRBD1 (5 bases). Deletions cut 3 bases from V and 4 bases from J, with 10 bases between. The CDR3 runs to 14 residues. CDR1 and CDR2 (germline): LGHNT, FRNRAP. CDR3 nucleotides: TGTGCTAGTGGTTTAACAGGATGGGGAAACACCATATATTTT. Its protein is CASGLTGWGNTIYF.

This chain uses TRBV18 with TRBJ1-1; D perhaps matches TRBD1 (5 bases). V shed 3 bases and J shed 1 base, with 18 bases lying between them. CDR1 is KGHSH and CDR2 is LQKENI in the germline V gene. The CDR3 loop spans 17 amino acids. CDR3 sequence (DNA): TGTGCCAGCTCACCTTTAAGGTGGGGGGTCGCGAACACTGAAGCTTTCTTT. Amino acids: CASSPLRWGVANTEAFF.

The chain links TRBV5-1 to TRBJ2-4, with 9 bases identical to TRBD2. CDR3 length: 16 amino acids. V gave up 0 bases and J gave up 6 bases; unmatched junction bases: 7. From germline, CDR1 is SGHRS and CDR2 YFSETQ. CDR3 sequence (DNA): TGCGCCAGCAGCTTGGAAAGTAGCGGGAGTGTAAACATTCAGTACTTC. It translates to CASSLESSGSVNIQYF.

The rearrangement joins TRBV20-1 to TRBJ2-5, with D possibly matching TRBD2 (5 bases). The CDR3 loop spans 9 amino acids. The ends were cut back, 6 bases at V and 8 bases at J, with 7 bases in the middle. Germline loops: CDR1 DFQATT, CDR2 SNEGSKA (reference sequence). DNA of the CDR3: TGCAGTGCAGGGAGTACCCAGTACTTC. Protein sequence: CSAGSTQYF.

The chain couples TRBV7-8 to TRBJ2-1; 7 nucleotides align to TRBD1. J lost 5 bases, V lost 5 bases, and 9 bases had no gene match. The CDR3 sequence is 15 residues long. Germline-derived CDR1 and CDR2 are SGHVS and FQNEAQ. CDR3 amino acids: CASSLEGTGDNEQFF. CDR3 DNA sequence: TGTGCCAGCAGCCTAGAAGGAACAGGGGACAATGAGCAGTTCTTC.

The rearrangement uses TRBV7-6 and TRBJ2-7; weak D call: TRBD1 (5 bases). The CDR3 is made up of 14 amino acids. V shed 5 bases and J shed 3 bases, with 14 bases lying between them. Germline CDR1 and CDR2: SGHVS and FNYEAQ. CDR3 protein: CASSPDRNIYEQYF. The CDR3 bases are TGTGCCAGCAGCCCCGACAGAAATATCTACGAGCAGTACTTC. The variable domain in full, completed from reference TRBV7-6 and TRBJ2-7, reads GAGVSQSPRYKVTKRGQDVALRCDPISGHVSLYWYRQALGQGPEFLTYFNYEAQQDKSGLPNDRFSAERPEGSISTLTIQRTEQRDSAMYRCASSPDRNIYEQYFGPGTRLTVT.

The rearrangement links TRBV19 to TRBJ2-1, with 9 bases identical to TRBD1. Germline CDR1 and CDR2: LNHDA and SQIVND (reference sequence). CDR3 length: 13 amino acids. V shed 9 bases, J shed 3 bases, and the junction held 3 bases outside the gene matches. The CDR3 spells CASMGQGYNEQFF. CDR3 DNA sequence: TGTGCCAGCATGGGACAGGGCTACAATGAGCAGTTCTTC.

The genes are TRBV5-1 and TRBJ1-4; D gene uncertain. Trimming pared 0 bases from V and 5 bases from J, leaving 11 bases between. The germline CDR1 and CDR2 sequences are SGHRS and YFSETQ. The CDR3 contains 15 residues. As DNA, the CDR3 is TGCGCCAGCAGCTTGGGGGCCTCTCAAAATGAAAAACTGTTTTTT. Translating it yields CASSLGASQNEKLFF.

This clone was detected once. This chain links TRBV5-1 with TRBJ2-5; 10 bases are a match to TRBD1. After removal of 4 bases from V and 5 bases from J, the junction contained 8 bases not matched to a gene. CDR1 and CDR2 (germline): SGHRS, YFSETQ. CDR3 length: 15 residues. CDR3 nucleotides: TGCGCCAGCAGCACGCTGGGGACAGGGGAGGAGACCCAGTACTTC. It codes for CASSTLGTGEETQYF.

The chain couples TRBV10-2 to TRBJ2-7, with D unclear. The V and J ends lost 3 bases and 0 bases respectively, with 12 bases between them. CDR1 is WSHSY, CDR2 SAAADI, per germline. This CDR3 region has 15 residues. This CDR3 is CASSDQLTSSYEQYF. The CDR3 nucleotides are TGCGCCAGCAGTGATCAACTGACAAGCTCCTACGAGCAGTACTTC.

This clone was counted a few times. V and J are TRBV4-1 and TRBJ1-5; D is possibly TRBD1 (5 bases). The germline V gene encodes CDR1 MGHRA and CDR2 YSYEKL. There are 16 residues in the CDR3. V was pared by 2 bases and J by 2 bases, with 13 bases between. Written as DNA, the CDR3 is TGCGCCAGCAGCCAACCACAGGTTCGGGGCAATCAGCCCCAGCATTTT. It encodes CASSQPQVRGNQPQHF.

The V and J genes are TRBV15 and TRBJ2-7; 8 bases are shared with TRBD2. This CDR3 comprises 15 residues. Per germline, CDR1 LNHNV and CDR2 YYDKDF (reference sequence). Trimming took 0 bases from V and 3 from J; bases not matched to a gene: 4. This CDR3 reads CATSRDAGGSYEQYF. The CDR3 nucleotides are TGTGCCACCAGCAGAGACGCGGGGGGTAGCTACGAGCAGTACTTC. The entire variable domain, with the rest obtained from reference TRBV15 and TRBJ2-7, is as follows: DAMVIQNPRYQVTQFGKPVTLSCSQTLNHNVMYWYQQKSSQAPKLLFHYYDKDFNNEADTPDNFQSRRPNTSFCFLDIRSPGLGDTAMYLCATSRDAGGSYEQYFGPGTRLTVT.

The chain carries TRBV10-3 and TRBJ2-7; 9 nucleotides agree with TRBD2. V lost 4 bases, J lost 1 base, and 8 bases stayed unmatched. The CDR3 spans 16 residues. Germline V gene sequence: CDR1 ENHRY, CDR2 SYGVKD. CDR3 nucleotide sequence: TGTGCCATCAGTGGACTAGCGGAGCAAGAATCCTACGAGCAGTACTTC. The encoded protein is CAISGLAEQESYEQYF.

The V gene is TRBV9, the J gene TRBJ2-5, with TRBD2 identical over 9 bases. Germline V CDR1 and CDR2: SGDLS, YYNGEE. The trim removed 4 bases at V and 4 bases at J, leaving 17 bases unmatched. CDR3 size: 18 residues. The CDR3 is CASSRGRVAGALGETQYF. The CDR3 coding sequence is TGTGCCAGCAGCAGGGGTCGAGTAGCGGGGGCACTAGGAGAGACCCAGTACTTC.

This chain connects TRBV10-2 to TRBJ2-3; 7 bases line up with TRBD2. V shed 6 bases and J 0 bases; nucleotides not matched to a gene: 3. Germline V gene lookup returns CDR1 WSHSY and CDR2 SAAADI. There are 14 residues in the CDR3. The CDR3 DNA follows: TGCGCCAGCAGGGGACTATCTAGCACAGATACGCAGTATTTT. Amino acid sequence: CASRGLSSTDTQYF.

The V call is TRBV18, the J call TRBJ2-5, with 7 bases matching TRBD2. The CDR3 sequence is 14 residues long. Looked up from germline, CDR1 is KGHSH and CDR2 is LQKENI. Trimming took 1 base from V and 1 from J; bases not matched to a gene: 0. The CDR3 spells CASSPRGSQETQYF. The CDR3 bases are TGTGCCAGCTCACCACGCGGGAGCCAAGAGACCCAGTACTTC. Together with reference TRBV18 and TRBJ2-5, the CDR3 gives the full variable domain: NAGVMQNPRHLVRRRGQEARLRCSPMKGHSHVYWYRQLPEEGLKFMVYLQKENIIDESGMPKERFSAEFPKEGPSILRIQQVVRGDSAAYFCASSPRGSQETQYFGPGTRLLVL.

This chain connects TRBV11-2 to TRBJ2-7, with a possible D match to TRBD2 (5 bases). The germline V gene encodes CDR1 SGHAT and CDR2 FQNNGV. CDR3 length: 13 residues. Trimming shortened V by 3 bases and J by 4 bases, and 10 bases separated the two germline ends. The CDR3 DNA sequence: TGTGCCAGCAGCTTTGGGTGGGAGTACGAGCAGTACTTC. As protein: CASSFGWEYEQYF.